Presented here are 11 T cell receptor beta chains from one specimen sequenced in a study of T cell repertoires in cytomegalovirus infection. TCRdb analysed the reads with MiXCR anew, one entry per CDR3 protein. This table holds about 260,000 distinct CDR3 sequences, about an eighth found once. Material for sequencing was PBMCs. The receptors were sampled from a human donor in good health (CMV status not recorded). Some clones in this sample may be carry-over from other donors' samples.

The chain links TRBV15 to TRBJ1-1, with no clear D. V was pared by 0 bases and J by 5 bases, with 7 bases between. The CDR3 contains 13 residues. CDR1 is LNHNV, CDR2 YYDKDF, per germline (reference sequence). The DNA for the CDR3 is TGTGCCACCAGCAGAGAAGTCAGTACTGAAGCTTTCTTT. Its translation is CATSREVSTEAFF.

This clonotype has at least ten counts. The chain carries TRBV19 and TRBJ1-6, with 7 bases that match TRBD1. V shed 5 bases and J 8 bases; nucleotides not matched to a gene: 15. The CDR3 is 17 residues long. From germline, CDR1 is LNHDA and CDR2 SQIVND (reference sequence). The CDR3 loop reads CASSEGNQQGIDSPLHF. The CDR3 coding sequence is TGTGCCAGTAGTGAGGGGAATCAACAGGGGATAGATTCACCCCTCCACTTT.

The V call is TRBV13, the J call TRBJ1-3; D is uncertain. V gave up 5 bases and J gave up 5 bases, with 13 bases separating them. The CDR3 sequence is 14 residues long. The germline V gene has CDR1 PRHDT and CDR2 FYEKMQ (reference sequence). The chain's CDR3 is CASSPDIRRNTIYF. CDR3 DNA: TGTGCCAGCAGCCCCGACATAAGAAGAAACACCATATATTTT.

This chain joins TRBV7-9 and TRBJ2-5; a weak D match, TRBD2 (5 bases). Germline V gives CDR1 SEHNR, CDR2 FQNEAQ (reference sequence). CDR3 length: 12 amino acids. The CDR3 DNA sequence: TGTGCTTCCCAGAGGGATCAAGAGACCCAGTACTTC. It yields the protein CASQRDQETQYF.

Only a few counts were recorded for this clonotype. This chain links TRBV13 with TRBJ2-3, with 8 bases matching TRBD2. After removal of 3 bases from V and 4 bases from J, the junction contained 9 bases not matched to a gene. Germline assignment: CDR1 PRHDT and CDR2 FYEKMQ (reference sequence). The CDR3 spans 16 residues. The CDR3 loop is CASSLGSVAGPDTQYF. In nucleotides, the CDR3 is TGTGCCAGCAGCTTGGGCTCGGTAGCGGGGCCAGATACGCAGTATTTT.

The chain joins TRBV20-1 to TRBJ1-2; D is ambiguous. There are 9 residues in the CDR3. V lost 6 bases and J 8 bases, leaving 7 bases between the germline ends. Per germline, CDR1 DFQATT and CDR2 SNEGSKA (reference sequence). This CDR3 reads CSAPPGYTF. Written as DNA, the CDR3 is TGCAGTGCCCCCCCCGGCTACACCTTC.

This clonotype was detected once. This chain joins TRBV20-1 and TRBJ2-5, with TRBD1 matching over 8 bases. Germline CDR1 DFQATT, CDR2 SNEGSKA (reference sequence). The CDR3 extends over 15 amino acids. The V segment lost 5 bases and the J segment 5 bases; nucleotides outside the gene matches: 13. The CDR3 sequence is CSAGAGQGMRETQYF. The CDR3 DNA follows: TGCAGTGCTGGTGCCGGACAGGGAATGCGGGAGACCCAGTACTTC.

This clonotype showed up many times. The chain is built from TRBV7-2 and TRBJ2-1; 9 bases map to TRBD1. The CDR3 extends over 17 amino acids. Germline assignment: CDR1 SGHTA and CDR2 FQGNSA. Germline trimming cut 1 base from V and 5 bases from J; bases unmatched to any gene: 9. The CDR3 DNA reads as TGTGCCAGCAGCTTAGGGGTCAGACAGGGGGATGACAATGAGCAGTTCTTC. Amino acid sequence: CASSLGVRQGDDNEQFF.

This clonotype was seen a handful of times. The chain is built from TRBV7-6 and TRBJ1-4, with D possibly matching TRBD1 (6 bases). V dropped 9 bases and J dropped 4 bases, with 21 bases sitting between them. Germline V CDR1 and CDR2: SGHVS, FNYEAQ. The CDR3 covers 16 residues. The CDR3 spells CASSGEQGSLNEKLFF. For the CDR3, the DNA is TGTGCCAGTAGCGGCGAACAGGGTTCTCTTAATGAAAAACTGTTTTTT.

Many counts were recorded for this clonotype. CDR3 sequence: CASSYNRMVEKLFF. In DNA, the CDR3 is TGTGCCAGCAGTTACAACAGGATGGTCGAAAAACTGTTTTTT. This chain links TRBV6-2 or TRBV6-3 with TRBJ1-4, with D possibly TRBD1 on 5 matching bases. There are 14 residues in the CDR3. Germline V CDR1 and CDR2: MNHEY, SVGEGT. The V gene lost 2 bases and the J gene lost 8 bases, with 12 bases spanning the gap.

This clonotype showed up just a few times. The rearrangement uses TRBV29-1 and TRBJ1-2; D is perhaps TRBD1 (6 bases). Trimming stripped 7 bases from V and 6 bases from J, with 12 bases between. From germline, CDR1 is SQVTM and CDR2 ANQGSEA. CDR3 length: 11 residues. CDR3 bases: TGCAGCGGCTTACAGGGAGATGGCTACACCTTC. Its protein is CSGLQGDGYTF.